The clone carrying this T cell receptor beta chain has just one count. Its antigen is undetermined. This sample was taken from a study of cytomegalovirus exposure and HLA in healthy donors. Study context: The early release's HLA-typed donors yielded tens of millions of unique TCRs.

13 Jbeta primers and 60 Vbeta primers were used for the PCR. TCRdb's table, derived via immunoSEQ multiplex PCR, lists solely in-frame clones and lacks some. The sample has roughly 52,000 clones, approximately 52% seen once. Germline V gene data show CDR1 as LNHDA and CDR2 as SQIVND (reference sequence). CDR3 length: 15 residues. V lost 6 bases, J lost 6 bases, and 17 bases lay in between. Study-wide points: Associated with cytomegalovirus, according to the listing, were around 160 TCR beta chains. Sequencing depth roughly uniform across donors was assumed in presence/absence analyses. Later analysis reportedly placed an Asian-associated ancestry cluster below the roughly 600-donor mean in N-insertions.

The receptor was derived from a human donor in good health. The sample comprised PBMCs. The chain recombines TRBV19 with TRBJ2-2; possibly TRBD1 for D (7 bases). In nucleotides, the CDR3 is TGTGCCAGTAGAATTGGCTCAGGGGGGCCCGGGGAGCTGTTTTTT. Translation gives CASRIGSGGPGELFF.